The 30 T cell receptor beta chains reported below all come from one sample, sequenced in a study of T cell changes during pregnancy in multiple sclerosis. Here immunoSEQ multiplex PCR was the method, and the copy in TCRdb shows in-frame clones only, minus some. The repertoire consists of about 66,000 clones, with more than 85% occurring once and the leading ten covering under 6%. This sample comprised CD8+ T cells from peripheral blood mononuclear cells, obtained before pregnancy. Receptors were obtained from a female donor with multiple sclerosis, enrolled in a pregnancy study.

J is TRBJ2-7 and V is TRBV27; D unresolved. The CDR3 consists of 12 residues. Germline V lookup: CDR1 MNHEY, CDR2 SMNVEV (reference sequence). V was pared by 5 bases and J by 3 bases, with 8 bases between. The CDR3 here is CASSADNYEQYF. The CDR3 nucleotides are TGTGCCAGCAGTGCAGACAACTACGAGCAGTACTTC.

The chain joins TRBV19 to TRBJ2-3, with 9 bases fitting TRBD2. The length of the CDR3 is 16 residues. Looked up from germline, CDR1 is LNHDA and CDR2 is SQIVND (reference sequence). V gave up 4 bases and J gave up 2 bases; unmatched junction bases: 7. In DNA, the CDR3 is TGTGCCAGTAGTACCTTAGCGGGGGCCCTCACAGATACGCAGTATTTT. As protein: CASSTLAGALTDTQYF.

The chain links TRBV19 to TRBJ2-7, with no clear D. Germline CDR1 reads LNHDA; CDR2 reads SQIVND (reference sequence). This CDR3 comprises 13 residues. Trimming removed 4 bases at V and 6 bases at J, with 13 bases between. CDR3 region: CASSTARVGEQYF. The CDR3 nucleotides read TGTGCCAGTAGTACTGCCCGGGTGGGCGAGCAGTACTTC. Full variable domain (missing parts from reference TRBV19 and TRBJ2-7): DGGITQSPKYLFRKEGQNVTLSCEQNLNHDAMYWYRQDPGQGLRLIYYSQIVNDFQKGDIAEGYSVSREKKESFPLTVTSAQKNPTAFYLCASSTARVGEQYFGPGTRLTVT.

V gene TRBV7-9 combines with J gene TRBJ1-1; 9 nucleotides match TRBD1. This CDR3 has 14 residues. V trimming: 7 bases; J trimming: 5 bases; junction bases outside the gene matches: 8. CDR1 SEHNR and CDR2 FQNEAQ come from the germline V gene (reference sequence). The CDR3 nucleotides read TGTGCCAGCATTCCACCAGACAGGGGGACTGAAGCTTTCTTT. This translates into CASIPPDRGTEAFF.

This clone was recorded only once. This rearrangement joins TRBV2 to TRBJ1-2; 7 bases align to TRBD1. With 6 bases clipped from V and 4 bases from J, the junction kept 14 bases outside the gene matches. The CDR3 contains 16 residues. The germline gives CDR1 SNHLY, CDR2 FYNNEI. The CDR3 DNA follows: TGTGCCAGCAGGGGGGTTTCGGACAGGAATGGCTATGGCTACACCTTC. It specifies CASRGVSDRNGYGYTF.

This clone was recorded only once. The chain joins TRBV27 to TRBJ2-1; 10 nucleotides align to TRBD1. Germline loops: CDR1 MNHEY, CDR2 SMNVEV (reference sequence). The CDR3 consists of 16 residues. The V gene end was trimmed by 6 bases and the J gene end by 9 bases; junction bases not matched to a gene: 14. CDR3 loop: CASSFGQGEFRSEQFF. The CDR3 DNA sequence: TGTGCCAGCAGCTTCGGACAGGGGGAATTTCGGAGTGAGCAGTTCTTC.

The chain joins TRBV14 to TRBJ2-1; 7 nucleotides line up with TRBD1. Germline-derived CDR1 and CDR2 are SGHDN and FVKESK. V was clipped by 2 bases and J by 4 bases; unmatched bases: 5. The CDR3 runs 15 residues. CDR3 nucleotide sequence: TGTGCCAGCAGCCAAAACCGGGACAGTTACAATGAGCAGTTCTTC. Protein product: CASSQNRDSYNEQFF.

The CDR3 sequence: CASSEGLPSYEQYF. The CDR3 bases are TGTGCCAGCAGTGAGGGACTACCTTCCTACGAGCAGTACTTC. The gene calls are TRBV6-1 and TRBJ2-7, with 7 bases lining up with TRBD2. CDR3 length: 14 amino acids. The germline CDR1 and CDR2 sequences are MNHNS and SASEGT. Germline trimming cut 3 bases from V and 1 base from J; bases unmatched to any gene: 3.

The chain uses TRBV27 and TRBJ2-7; 7 nucleotides match TRBD1. Germline trimming cut 3 bases from V and 3 bases from J; bases unmatched to any gene: 2. CDR1 is MNHEY and CDR2 is SMNVEV in the germline V gene (reference sequence). This CDR3 has 13 amino acids. This CDR3 reads CASSLGDSYEQYF. The CDR3, as DNA: TGTGCCAGCAGTTTGGGGGACAGCTACGAGCAGTACTTC.

On this clone: One end of the junction fails to match germline, which may point to a read error. V usage is TRBV7-7 and J usage is TRBJ1-5; D is undetermined. The CDR3 is 16 amino acids. CDR1 and CDR2 (germline): SSHAT, FNYEAQ (reference sequence). CDR3 residues: CASSSDTLHQYQPQHF. The CDR3 bases are TGTGCTAGCAGCTCCGACACACTCCACCAATATCAGCCCCAGCATTTT.

The gene calls are TRBV7-6 and TRBJ1-2; D uncertain. The CDR3 consists of 14 residues. Germline CDR1 is SGHVS and CDR2 is FNYEAQ. The V gene lost 3 bases and the J gene lost 2 bases, with 10 bases spanning the gap. Here the CDR3 reads CASSFGRGNYGYTF. The CDR3 coding sequence is TGTGCCAGCAGCTTCGGTCGCGGAAACTATGGCTACACCTTC.

The V call is TRBV25-1, the J call TRBJ1-4, with a tentative D call TRBD1 (5 bases). This CDR3 is built from 13 residues. In germline, CDR1 is MGHDK, CDR2 SYGVNS. Between the trimmed V and J ends, which lost 4 bases and 7 bases, there was a span of 10 bases. The CDR3 here is CASSVGEGEKLFF. The CDR3 nucleotides are TGTGCCAGCAGTGTAGGGGAGGGTGAAAAACTGTTTTTT.

This sequence joins TRBV7-9 and TRBJ1-4; TRBD1 agrees at 7 bases. CDR3 length: 14 amino acids. Germline V gene sequence: CDR1 SEHNR, CDR2 FQNEAQ (reference sequence). V was clipped by 1 base and J by 7 bases; unmatched bases: 3. The CDR3 DNA reads as TGTGCCAGCAGCTTAGAACAGGGGAGTGAAAAACTGTTTTTT. This translates into CASSLEQGSEKLFF.

The V call is TRBV5-6, the J call TRBJ2-7; 11 bases are a match to TRBD1. The trim removed 4 bases at V and 2 bases at J, leaving 5 bases unmatched. Germline CDR1 and CDR2: SGHDT and YYEEEE. This CDR3 has 15 amino acids. This CDR3 is CASSRGTGGTYEQYF. The CDR3 DNA reads as TGTGCCAGCAGCCGCGGGACAGGGGGGACCTACGAGCAGTACTTC.

The chain has TRBV13 and TRBJ2-1; the match to TRBD1 covers 9 bases. The CDR3 consists of 17 residues. Germline values: CDR1 PRHDT, CDR2 FYEKMQ (reference sequence). J lost 7 bases, V lost 7 bases, and 17 bases had no gene match. The CDR3 coding sequence is TGTGCCAGCACGACCACGGCGCCGGGACAGGGTTTTAATGAGCAGTTCTTC. Residues: CASTTTAPGQGFNEQFF.

The chain joins TRBV14 to TRBJ2-7, with D maybe TRBD1 (6 bases). The germline V gene encodes CDR1 SGHDN and CDR2 FVKESK. The V end lost 4 bases, the J end lost 0 bases, and 13 bases lay between the germline ends. This CDR3 spans 15 amino acids. The CDR3 DNA sequence: TGTGCCAGCAGCCGAAGAGGACAGTACTCCTACGAGCAGTACTTC. This codes for CASSRRGQYSYEQYF.

V is TRBV10-3 and J is TRBJ2-1; 10 bases align to TRBD1. J was trimmed by 5 bases and V by 4 bases; bases with no gene match: 2. Germline V gives CDR1 ENHRY, CDR2 SYGVKD. This CDR3 region has 14 residues. The CDR3 sequence: CAISVGTGDNEQFF. CDR3 in DNA: TGTGCCATCAGTGTCGGGACAGGGGACAATGAGCAGTTCTTC.

This chain links TRBV5-8 with TRBJ2-7; 7 bases are shared with TRBD1. With V trimmed by 2 bases and J by 2 bases, 7 bases remained unmatched. The CDR3 spans 15 residues. CDR1 SGHTS and CDR2 YDEGEE come from the germline V gene. CDR3: CASSFGTAEPYEQYF. The CDR3 nucleotides read TGTGCCAGCAGCTTCGGGACAGCAGAACCCTACGAGCAGTACTTC.

This chain joins TRBV29-1 and TRBJ1-3; the D gene is possibly TRBD1 (5 bases). The V gene's germline CDR1 is SQVTM and CDR2 ANQGSEA. With 7 bases removed from V and 0 bases from J, the gap between germline ends came to 13 bases. CDR3 length: 14 amino acids. The CDR3 region is CSADTGDSGNTIYF. Written as DNA, the CDR3 is TGCAGCGCCGACACAGGCGACTCTGGAAACACCATATATTTT.

The chain recombines TRBV5-6 with TRBJ1-4; no definite D call. The CDR3 length is 14 residues. Germline V gene lookup returns CDR1 SGHDT and CDR2 YYEEEE. Trimming took 0 bases from V and 4 from J, leaving 7 bases between them. The CDR3 is CASSLGDYNEKLFF. The CDR3 DNA follows: TGTGCCAGCAGCTTGGGTGACTATAATGAAAAACTGTTTTTT.

The chain uses TRBV2 and TRBJ2-7; 10 bases agree with TRBD1. The CDR3 has 16 amino acids. Germline V gene sequence: CDR1 SNHLY, CDR2 FYNNEI. The trim removed 7 bases at V and 7 bases at J, leaving 16 bases unmatched. CDR3 loop: CASTLGGGTGAREQYF. In DNA, the CDR3 is TGTGCCAGCACTCTAGGTGGGGGGACAGGGGCCCGGGAGCAGTACTTC.

This rearrangement joins TRBV6-5 to TRBJ1-4, with TRBD1 matching over 7 bases. Looked up from germline, CDR1 is MNHEY and CDR2 is SVGAGI. The V gene end was trimmed by 7 bases and the J gene end by 8 bases; junction bases not matched to a gene: 10. This CDR3 contains 14 residues. The CDR3 sequence: CASNEGAGGEKLFF. CDR3 nucleotides: TGTGCCAGCAATGAGGGGGCTGGAGGGGAAAAACTGTTTTTT.

The chain couples TRBV7-3 to TRBJ2-2; 9 bases fit TRBD2. This CDR3 has 18 amino acids. The germline CDR1 and CDR2 sequences are SGHTA and FQGTGA. The V and J ends lost 1 base and 0 bases, in that order; junction bases with no gene match: 6. The CDR3 reads CASSLSLERGANTGELFF. CDR3 sequence (DNA): TGTGCCAGCAGCTTAAGTTTGGAGCGGGGGGCGAACACCGGGGAGCTGTTTTTT.

This clone was counted between two and nine times. The chain couples TRBV19 to TRBJ1-6, with a weak D call TRBD1 (6 bases). Per germline, CDR1 LNHDA and CDR2 SQIVND (reference sequence). The V end was cut by 3 bases, the J end by 7 bases, with 7 bases between. The CDR3 has 13 amino acids. CDR3 sequence (DNA): TGTGCCAGTAGTATTGGGGGCAATTCACCCCTCCACTTT. Amino acids: CASSIGGNSPLHF.

A single count supports this clone. The genes are TRBV25-1 and TRBJ2-3, with D possibly TRBD1 on 6 matching bases. CDR3 length equals 15 residues. CDR1 is MGHDK and CDR2 is SYGVNS in the germline V gene. Trimming removed 3 bases from V and 0 bases from J, with 10 bases in between. CDR3 in amino acids: CASSEDRASTDTQYF. CDR3 DNA sequence: TGTGCCAGCAGTGAGGACAGAGCGAGCACAGATACGCAGTATTTT.

The chain links TRBV5-1 to TRBJ1-4; 9 bases map to TRBD1. After removal of 0 bases from V and 5 bases from J, the junction contained 2 bases not matched to a gene. The CDR3 runs to 15 residues. CDR1 and CDR2 from the germline V gene are SGHRS and YFSETQ. This CDR3 is CASSLEGTGNEKLFF. In DNA, the CDR3 is TGCGCCAGCAGCTTGGAGGGGACAGGGAATGAAAAACTGTTTTTT.

The rearrangement joins TRBV2 to TRBJ2-3; the match to TRBD2 covers 11 bases. V lost 8 bases and J lost 2; bases outside the gene matches: 6. The germline CDR1 and CDR2 sequences are SNHLY and FYNNEI. The CDR3 contains 15 residues. CDR3 residues: CASELAGGLTDTQYF. The DNA for the CDR3 is TGTGCCAGCGAGCTAGCGGGGGGCCTCACAGATACGCAGTATTTT.

The chain uses TRBV9 and TRBJ2-7, with D possibly being TRBD1 (5 bases). The germline V gene encodes CDR1 SGDLS and CDR2 YYNGEE. V was clipped by 3 bases and J by 2 bases, with 12 bases between them. The CDR3 contains 14 residues. Here the CDR3 reads CASSAQGEAYEQYF. The CDR3 bases are TGTGCCAGCAGCGCCCAGGGTGAGGCCTACGAGCAGTACTTC.

The chain carries TRBV7-9 and TRBJ1-2; D remains ambiguous. V was cut by 1 base and J by 1 base, with 10 bases left in between. In germline, CDR1 is SEHNR, CDR2 FQNEAQ (reference sequence). The CDR3 spans 15 residues. The CDR3 reads CASSLEADRNYGYTF. For the CDR3, the DNA is TGTGCCAGCAGCTTAGAAGCGGACCGTAACTATGGCTACACCTTC. Full variable domain (missing parts from reference TRBV7-9 and TRBJ1-2): DTGVSQNPRHKITKRGQNVTFRCDPISEHNRLYWYRQTLGQGPEFLTYFQNEAQLEKSRLLSDRFSAERPKGSFSTLEIQRTEQGDSAMYLCASSLEADRNYGYTFGSGTRLTVV.

The rearrangement uses TRBV7-2 and TRBJ2-1; D perhaps matches TRBD1 (6 bases). The CDR3 is 17 amino acids. Germline CDR1 and CDR2: SGHTA and FQGNSA. V was cut by 5 bases and J by 8 bases, with 25 bases left in between. The CDR3 DNA reads TGTGCCAGCAGCCCGCGCCGGTCGGTACAGGGTTGGGATGAGCAGTTCTTC. It yields the protein CASSPRRSVQGWDEQFF.